These 4 T cell receptor beta chains were all obtained from the same sample, sequenced in a study of shared clonotypes between healthy human individuals. The assay was immunoSEQ multiplex PCR, and TCRdb's table has in-frame clones only and misses some. This table has 760,000 or so clones, 90% to 98% appearing once. Naive CD8 cells, CD45RO-negative and positively selected for CCR7, excluded terminally differentiated effector memory CD45RA+ cells. Sample: naive CD8+ T cells sorted from blood. The receptors come from a man aged 25 to 40 in good health.

This clone was seen just once. This chain joins TRBV7-2 and TRBJ1-2; D perhaps matches TRBD1 (6 bases). Deletions cut 0 bases from V and 3 bases from J, with 14 bases between. The CDR3 loop spans 16 amino acids. Germline V gene lookup returns CDR1 SGHTA and CDR2 FQGNSA. Here the CDR3 DNA reads TGTGCCAGCAGCTTAGCGCACAGGGCGCAGGACTATGGCTACACCTTC. Translating it yields CASSLAHRAQDYGYTF. The whole variable domain, remainder taken from reference TRBV7-2 and TRBJ1-2, is GAGVSQSPSNKVTEKGKDVELRCDPISGHTALYWYRQSLGQGLEFLIYFQGNSAPDKSGLPSDRFSAERTGGSVSTLTIQRTQQEDSAVYLCASSLAHRAQDYGYTFGSGTRLTVV.

The DNA of the CDR3 is TGTGCCAGCACCACAGAAGGGGGAGGAAGAGGCTACACCTTC. Translating gives CASTTEGGGRGYTF. The rearrangement joins TRBV7-9 to TRBJ1-2; TRBD1 is a possible D gene (6 bases). Trimming left V 7 bases short and J 8 bases short, with 20 bases between. Germline CDR1 SEHNR, CDR2 FQNEAQ (reference sequence). This CDR3 region has 14 residues.

The chain uses TRBV14 and TRBJ2-2; 15 bases align to TRBD2. CDR1 is SGHDN and CDR2 is FVKESK in the germline V gene. CDR3 length: 19 amino acids. V was clipped by 3 bases and J by 6 bases; unmatched bases: 11. The CDR3 nucleotides are TGTGCCAGCAGCCACGGGACTAGCGGGAGGCGGTCAACATCCGGGGAGCTGTTTTTT. Its protein is CASSHGTSGRRSTSGELFF.

The J gene is TRBJ2-7, the V gene TRBV10-3; 8 bases line up with TRBD1. Germline V gives CDR1 ENHRY, CDR2 SYGVKD. The J segment lost 4 bases and the V segment lost 0 bases, leaving 8 bases of the junction unmatched. The CDR3 spans 16 residues. The CDR3 region is CAISESTAGGRYEQYF. Here the CDR3 DNA reads TGTGCCATCAGTGAGTCGACGGCAGGGGGCCGGTACGAGCAGTACTTC.